This T cell receptor beta chain was recovered during a study of EBV T-cell therapy then PD-1 blockade in nasopharyngeal carcinoma. TCRdb's copy holds only in-frame clones and misses some; the assay was immunoSEQ multiplex PCR. The sample includes approximately 21,000 clones, under 90% of them seen just once. Points on this clone: The antigen is undetermined.

Trimming removed 2 bases from V and 8 bases from J, with 15 bases in between. In germline, CDR1 is MNHEY, CDR2 SVGEGT. CDR3 size: 14 residues. Described treatment: AdE1-LMPpoly-expanded autologous EBV-specific T-cell therapy followed by anti-PD-1 nivolumab. This TCR came from a man in his forties with nasopharyngeal carcinoma. The sequences come from CD8+ T cells from blood, collected at approximately day 62 from a patient whose treatment included autologous EBV-specific T cells and nivolumab. V and J are TRBV6-2 or TRBV6-3 and TRBJ1-1; D uncertain. The CDR3 region is CASSYGQRLAEAFF. The CDR3 DNA is TGTGCCAGCAGTTACGGGCAGAGGTTGGCCGAAGCTTTCTTT.